This T cell receptor beta chain was captured by sequencing in a study of identical twins. Study findings and constraints: Donors were not followed over many years; analysis was cross-sectional. There were fewer insertions in abundant cord blood beta clonotypes, but memory repertoires showed no such pattern. Analyses of zero insertions could, in part, be confounded by invariant MAIT and iNKT cells.

Addition of a universal primer site occurred through template switching, and cDNA carried unique molecular identifiers. TCRdb analysed the 5' RACE reads with MiXCR anew, one entry per CDR3 protein. This sample yields around 650,000 distinct CDR3 sequences, of which just over 7% are seen a single time; around 1.6% belongs to the top ten. The CDR3 is made up of 15 amino acids. V lost 4 bases, J lost 0 bases, and 9 bases lay in between. Concerning this clonotype: Its antigen is still unknown.

This sample was shared with a second study, whose subject was yellow fever vaccine responses in identical twins.

Sequenced sample: PBMCs. V usage is TRBV12-3 or TRBV12-4 and J usage is TRBJ1-4; D remains unclear. This sequence originates from a woman between 18 and 30 years old in good health. For the CDR3, the DNA is TGTGCCAGCAGTTATTCTCCCTCAACTAATGAAAAACTGTTTTTT. Its protein product is CASSYSPSTNEKLFF.